The source of this T cell receptor (beta chain) is a study of naive and memory T cell subsets. Study-wide results and caveats: Expression changes during T cell differentiation may affect RNA-based TCR counts. A clonotype means one alpha or beta sequence, not an alpha/beta pair.

The sample holds many counts of this clonotype. The antigen is not known. The CDR3 spans 14 residues. Trimming shortened V by 7 bases and J by 0 bases, and 15 bases separated the two germline ends. Germline CDR1 is SQVTM and CDR2 is ANQGSEA. An equimolar mix of two oligonucleotides served as the beta constant-region primer for TRBC1 and TRBC2. TCRdb re-called the UMI-ligation and nested PCR reads through MiXCR, storing one row per CDR3 protein. In the table there are 100,000 or so distinct CDR3 sequences, more than 6.5% of which are singletons. This sequence was found in a human donor in good health. The chain employs TRBV29-1 and TRBJ1-1; TRBD1 is a possible D gene (5 bases). Sequencing was done on a sample of central memory CD4+ T cells from blood. CDR3 bases: TGCAGCGCTGGGGCAGGGACTATGAACACTGAAGCTTTCTTT. It codes for CSAGAGTMNTEAFF.